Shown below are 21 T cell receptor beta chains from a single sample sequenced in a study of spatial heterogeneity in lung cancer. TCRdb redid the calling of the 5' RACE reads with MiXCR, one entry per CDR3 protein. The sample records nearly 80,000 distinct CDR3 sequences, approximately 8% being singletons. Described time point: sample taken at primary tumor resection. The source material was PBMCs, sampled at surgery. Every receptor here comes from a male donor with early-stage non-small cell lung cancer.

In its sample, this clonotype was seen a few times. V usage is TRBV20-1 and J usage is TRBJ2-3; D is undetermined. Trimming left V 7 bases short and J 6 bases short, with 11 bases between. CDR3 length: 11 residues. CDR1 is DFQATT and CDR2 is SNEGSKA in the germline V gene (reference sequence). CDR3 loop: CSEGDRDTQYF. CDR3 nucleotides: TGCAGTGAAGGTGACCGGGATACGCAGTATTTT.

The CDR3 region is CASRSPGLVDTGELFF. DNA of the CDR3: TGCGCCAGCAGGAGTCCCGGACTAGTGGACACCGGGGAGCTGTTTTTT. The rearrangement uses TRBV5-1 and TRBJ2-2, with 7 bases lining up with TRBD2. J was trimmed by 3 bases and V by 5 bases; bases with no gene match: 10. The length of the CDR3 is 16 residues. Germline V gene data show CDR1 as SGHRS and CDR2 as YFSETQ.

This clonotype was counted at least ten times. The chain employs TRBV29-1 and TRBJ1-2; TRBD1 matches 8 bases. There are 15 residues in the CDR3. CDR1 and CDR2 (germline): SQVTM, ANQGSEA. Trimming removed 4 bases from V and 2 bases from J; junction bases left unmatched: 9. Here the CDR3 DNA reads TGCAGCGTTGGAGGACAGGGACAAGGGAACTATGGCTACACCTTC. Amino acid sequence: CSVGGQGQGNYGYTF. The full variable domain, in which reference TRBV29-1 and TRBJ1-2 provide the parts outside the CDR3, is SAVISQKPSRDICQRGTSLTIQCQVDSQVTMMFWYRQQPGQSLTLIATANQGSEATYESGFVIDKFPISRPNLTFSTLTVSNMSPEDSSIYLCSVGGQGQGNYGYTFGSGTRLTVV.

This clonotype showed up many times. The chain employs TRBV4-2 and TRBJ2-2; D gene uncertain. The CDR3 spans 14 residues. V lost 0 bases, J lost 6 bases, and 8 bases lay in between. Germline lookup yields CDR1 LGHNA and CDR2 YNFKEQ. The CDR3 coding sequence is TGTGCCAGCAGCCAAGATCTGATCGCCGGGGAGCTGTTTTTT. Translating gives CASSQDLIAGELFF.

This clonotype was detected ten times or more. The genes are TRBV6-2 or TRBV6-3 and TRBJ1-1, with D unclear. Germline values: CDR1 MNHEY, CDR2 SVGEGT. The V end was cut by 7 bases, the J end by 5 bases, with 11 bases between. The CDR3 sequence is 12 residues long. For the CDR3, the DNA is TGTGCCAGCACCCTACTCGGGACTGAAGCTTTCTTT. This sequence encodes CASTLLGTEAFF.

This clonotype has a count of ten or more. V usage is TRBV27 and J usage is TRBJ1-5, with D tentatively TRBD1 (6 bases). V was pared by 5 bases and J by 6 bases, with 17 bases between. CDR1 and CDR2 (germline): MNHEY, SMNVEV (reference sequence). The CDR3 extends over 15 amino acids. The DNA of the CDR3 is TGTGCCAGCAGTCCAGGGGTGGGGTTCGGTCAGCCCCAGCATTTT. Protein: CASSPGVGFGQPQHF.

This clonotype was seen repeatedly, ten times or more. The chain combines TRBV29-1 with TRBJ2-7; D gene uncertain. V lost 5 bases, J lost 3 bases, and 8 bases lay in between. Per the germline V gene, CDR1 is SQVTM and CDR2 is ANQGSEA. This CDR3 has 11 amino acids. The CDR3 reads CSVRQHYEQYF. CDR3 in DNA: TGCAGCGTTAGGCAACACTACGAGCAGTACTTC.

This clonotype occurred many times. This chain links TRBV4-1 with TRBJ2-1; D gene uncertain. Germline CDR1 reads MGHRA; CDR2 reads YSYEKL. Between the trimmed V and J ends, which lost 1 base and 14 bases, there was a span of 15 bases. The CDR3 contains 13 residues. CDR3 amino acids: CASSQGATAREFF. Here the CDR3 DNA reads TGCGCCAGCAGCCAAGGGGCTACGGCCCGTGAGTTCTTC.

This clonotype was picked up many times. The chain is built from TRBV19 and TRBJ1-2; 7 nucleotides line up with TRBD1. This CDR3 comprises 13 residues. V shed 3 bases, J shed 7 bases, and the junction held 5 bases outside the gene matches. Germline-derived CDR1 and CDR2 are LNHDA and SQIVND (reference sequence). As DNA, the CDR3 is TGTGCCAGTAGTATCCAGGGGGTCAGTGGCTACACCTTC. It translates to CASSIQGVSGYTF.

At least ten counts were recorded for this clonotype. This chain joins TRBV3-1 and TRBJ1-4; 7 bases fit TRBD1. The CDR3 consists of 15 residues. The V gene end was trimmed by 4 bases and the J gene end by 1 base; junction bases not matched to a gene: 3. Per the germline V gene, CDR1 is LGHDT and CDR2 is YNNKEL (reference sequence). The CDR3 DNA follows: TGTGCCAGCAGCCCAAACAGGGGAACTAATGAAAAACTGTTTTTT. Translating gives CASSPNRGTNEKLFF.

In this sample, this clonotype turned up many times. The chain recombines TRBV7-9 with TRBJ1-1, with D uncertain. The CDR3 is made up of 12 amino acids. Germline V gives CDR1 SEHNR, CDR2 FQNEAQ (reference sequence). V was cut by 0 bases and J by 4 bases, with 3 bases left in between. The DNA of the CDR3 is TGTGCCAGCAGCTTAGCAAGCACTGAAGCTTTCTTT. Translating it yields CASSLASTEAFF.

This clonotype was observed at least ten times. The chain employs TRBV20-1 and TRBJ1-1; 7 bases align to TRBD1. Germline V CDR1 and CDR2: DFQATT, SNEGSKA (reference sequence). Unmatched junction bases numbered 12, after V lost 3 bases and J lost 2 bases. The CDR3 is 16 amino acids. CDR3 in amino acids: CSASPYIGTDNTEAFF. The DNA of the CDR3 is TGCAGTGCTAGCCCCTATATTGGGACAGATAACACTGAAGCTTTCTTT.

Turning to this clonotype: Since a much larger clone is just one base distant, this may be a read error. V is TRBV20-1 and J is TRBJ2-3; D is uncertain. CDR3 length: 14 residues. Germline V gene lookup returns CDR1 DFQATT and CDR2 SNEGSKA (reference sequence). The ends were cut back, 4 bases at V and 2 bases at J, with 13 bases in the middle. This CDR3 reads CSAKNLVVTDTQYF. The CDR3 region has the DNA TGCAGTGCTAAAAACCTAGTGGTCACAGATACGCAGTATTTT.

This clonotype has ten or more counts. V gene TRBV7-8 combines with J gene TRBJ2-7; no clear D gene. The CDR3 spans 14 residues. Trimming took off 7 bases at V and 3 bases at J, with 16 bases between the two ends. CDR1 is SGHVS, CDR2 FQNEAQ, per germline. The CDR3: CASNPSGQSYEQYF. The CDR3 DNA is TGTGCCAGCAACCCATCCGGCCAGAGCTACGAGCAGTACTTC.

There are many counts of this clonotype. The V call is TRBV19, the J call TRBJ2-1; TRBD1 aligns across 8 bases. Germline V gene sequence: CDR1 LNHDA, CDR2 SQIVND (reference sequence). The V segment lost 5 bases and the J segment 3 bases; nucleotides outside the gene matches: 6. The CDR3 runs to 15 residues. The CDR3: CASSSGGFVYNEQFF. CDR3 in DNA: TGTGCCAGTAGTTCAGGGGGCTTCGTCTACAATGAGCAGTTCTTC.

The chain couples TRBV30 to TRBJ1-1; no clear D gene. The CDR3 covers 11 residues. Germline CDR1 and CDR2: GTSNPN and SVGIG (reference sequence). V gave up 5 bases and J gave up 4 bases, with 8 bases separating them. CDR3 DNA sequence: TGTGCCTGGTCCCATTTCACTGAAGCTTTCTTT. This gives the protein CAWSHFTEAFF.

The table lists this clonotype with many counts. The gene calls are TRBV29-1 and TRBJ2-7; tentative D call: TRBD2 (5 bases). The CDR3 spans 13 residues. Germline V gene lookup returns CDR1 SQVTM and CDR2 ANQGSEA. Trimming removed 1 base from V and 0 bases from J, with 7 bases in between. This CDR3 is CSVEGTDSYEQYF. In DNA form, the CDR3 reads TGCAGCGTTGAAGGGACTGACTCCTACGAGCAGTACTTC.

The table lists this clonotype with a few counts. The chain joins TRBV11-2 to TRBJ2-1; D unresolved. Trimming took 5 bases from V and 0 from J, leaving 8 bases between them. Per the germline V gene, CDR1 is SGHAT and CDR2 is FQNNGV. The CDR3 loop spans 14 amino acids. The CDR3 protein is CASSPPASYNEQFF. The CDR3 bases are TGTGCCAGCAGCCCCCCAGCCTCCTACAATGAGCAGTTCTTC.

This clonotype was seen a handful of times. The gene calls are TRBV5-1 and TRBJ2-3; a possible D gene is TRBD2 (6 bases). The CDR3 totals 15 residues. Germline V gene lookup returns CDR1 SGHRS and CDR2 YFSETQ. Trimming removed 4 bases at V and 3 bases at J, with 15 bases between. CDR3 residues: CASSHAGGGTDTQYF. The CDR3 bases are TGCGCCAGCAGCCACGCAGGTGGGGGGACAGATACGCAGTATTTT.

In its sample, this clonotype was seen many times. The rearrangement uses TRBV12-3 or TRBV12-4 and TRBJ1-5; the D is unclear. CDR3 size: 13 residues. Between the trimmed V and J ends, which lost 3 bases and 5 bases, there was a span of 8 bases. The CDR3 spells CASSFMGDQPQHF. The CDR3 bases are TGTGCCAGCAGTTTCATGGGCGATCAGCCCCAGCATTTT.

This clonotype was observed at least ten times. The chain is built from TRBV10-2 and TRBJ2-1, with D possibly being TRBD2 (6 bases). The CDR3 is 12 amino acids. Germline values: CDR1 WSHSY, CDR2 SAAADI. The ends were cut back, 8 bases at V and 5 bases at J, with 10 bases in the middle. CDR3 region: CASEGGNNEQFF. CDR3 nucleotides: TGCGCCAGCGAAGGCGGGAACAATGAGCAGTTCTTC.